This T cell receptor (beta chain) is drawn from a study of cytomegalovirus exposure and HLA in healthy donors. Data came from immunoSEQ multiplex PCR; TCRdb stores just in-frame clones and leaves some out. The table includes roughly 120,000 clones, 85% to 95% detected once. The CDR3 consists of 18 residues. Trimming removed 2 bases at V and 0 bases at J, with 17 bases between. Germline CDR1 MGHRA, CDR2 YSYEKL. V usage is TRBV4-1 and J usage is TRBJ1-3, with D possibly TRBD1 on 6 matching bases. Sequencing was performed on PBMCs. The receptor's source is a woman between 18 and 29 years old in good health and CMV-seronegative. The chain's CDR3 is CASSQPGHPGYSGNTIYF. The CDR3 DNA sequence: TGCGCCAGCAGCCAACCGGGACACCCTGGATACTCTGGAAACACCATATATTTT.